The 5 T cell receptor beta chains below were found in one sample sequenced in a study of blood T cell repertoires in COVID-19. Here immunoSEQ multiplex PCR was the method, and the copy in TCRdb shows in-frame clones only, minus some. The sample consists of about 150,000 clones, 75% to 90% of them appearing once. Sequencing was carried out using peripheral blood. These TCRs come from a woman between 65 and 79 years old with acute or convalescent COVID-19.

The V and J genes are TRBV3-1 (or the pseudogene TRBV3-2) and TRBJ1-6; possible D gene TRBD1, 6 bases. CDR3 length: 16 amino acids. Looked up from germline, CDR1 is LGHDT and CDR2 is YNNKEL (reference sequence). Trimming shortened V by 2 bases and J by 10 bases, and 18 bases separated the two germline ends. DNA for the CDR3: TGTGCCAGCAGCCAATTGTTGGCACAGGGCAACTCACCCCTCCACTTT. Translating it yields CASSQLLAQGNSPLHF.

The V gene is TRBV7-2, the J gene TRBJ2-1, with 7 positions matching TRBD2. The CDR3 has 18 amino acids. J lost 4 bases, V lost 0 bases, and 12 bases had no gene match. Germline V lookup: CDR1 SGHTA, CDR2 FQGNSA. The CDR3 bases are TGTGCCAGCAGCTTAGCGCTGTCCGGGGGGAATCAGTACAATGAGCAGTTCTTC. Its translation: CASSLALSGGNQYNEQFF.

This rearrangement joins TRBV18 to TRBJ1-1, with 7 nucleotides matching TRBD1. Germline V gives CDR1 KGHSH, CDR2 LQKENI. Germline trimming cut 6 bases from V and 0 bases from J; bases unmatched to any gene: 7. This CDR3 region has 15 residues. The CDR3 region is CASSRTGDLNTEAFF. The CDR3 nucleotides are TGTGCCAGCTCCCGCACAGGGGATTTGAACACTGAAGCTTTCTTT.

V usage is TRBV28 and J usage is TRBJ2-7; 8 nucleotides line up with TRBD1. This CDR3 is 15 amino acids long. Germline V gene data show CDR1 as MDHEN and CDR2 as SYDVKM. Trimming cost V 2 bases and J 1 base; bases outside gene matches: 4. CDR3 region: CASSLKQGVSYEQYF. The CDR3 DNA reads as TGTGCCAGCAGTTTAAAACAGGGGGTATCCTACGAGCAGTACTTC.

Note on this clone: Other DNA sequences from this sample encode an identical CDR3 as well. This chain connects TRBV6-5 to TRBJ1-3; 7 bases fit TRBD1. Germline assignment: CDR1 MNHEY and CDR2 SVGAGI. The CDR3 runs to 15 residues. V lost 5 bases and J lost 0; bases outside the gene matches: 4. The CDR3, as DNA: TGTGCCAGCAGTAGAAACAGGGGCTCTGGAAACACCATATATTTT. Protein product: CASSRNRGSGNTIYF.